This T cell receptor (beta chain) was captured in a study of early T cells in non-severe SARS-CoV-2 infection. The sample holds many counts of this clonotype. The V gene's germline CDR1 is SGHTA and CDR2 FQGNSA. J was trimmed by 9 bases and V by 5 bases; bases with no gene match: 13. CDR3 length equals 16 residues. One entry per CDR3 protein, called by TCRdb with MiXCR from the 5' RACE reads. In the table there are tens of thousands of distinct CDR3 sequences, around 12% of which are singletons. The sample in question was whole blood, obtained at baseline. The TCR sequence derives from an adult who was a healthcare worker with PCR-confirmed SARS-CoV-2 infection or an uninfected control (not recorded which). This chain links TRBV7-2 with TRBJ2-2; 9 bases map to TRBD2. The CDR3 DNA reads as TGTGCCAGCAGCCCCTTGTGGCGGGGGGGAAATCGGGAGCTGTTTTTT. Protein: CASSPLWRGGNRELFF.